This T cell receptor (beta chain) was sequenced for a study of T cells in Graves' hyperthyroidism and ophthalmopathy. Germline CDR1 LGHNA, CDR2 YNFKEQ. Trimming removed 0 bases from V and 7 bases from J; junction bases left unmatched: 4. CDR3 length: 14 residues. This clonotype was picked up many times. What was amplified from RNA transcripts were TCR beta CDR3 regions. HTBI primers were the set used in a first-round RT-PCR of the TCR CDR3. TCRdb fed the multiplex PCR reads into MiXCR, producing one record per CDR3 protein. The sample has a few hundred thousand distinct CDR3 sequences, around 46% seen once.

The clonotype was recovered from a young woman with Graves' hyperthyroidism. Sequencing was performed on peripheral blood or thyroid tissue (not recorded which). The chain couples TRBV4-2 to TRBJ1-2, with 8 bases fitting TRBD1. The CDR3 reads CASSQDGRGPGYTF. CDR3 DNA: TGTGCCAGCAGCCAAGATGGCAGGGGGCCTGGCTACACCTTC.